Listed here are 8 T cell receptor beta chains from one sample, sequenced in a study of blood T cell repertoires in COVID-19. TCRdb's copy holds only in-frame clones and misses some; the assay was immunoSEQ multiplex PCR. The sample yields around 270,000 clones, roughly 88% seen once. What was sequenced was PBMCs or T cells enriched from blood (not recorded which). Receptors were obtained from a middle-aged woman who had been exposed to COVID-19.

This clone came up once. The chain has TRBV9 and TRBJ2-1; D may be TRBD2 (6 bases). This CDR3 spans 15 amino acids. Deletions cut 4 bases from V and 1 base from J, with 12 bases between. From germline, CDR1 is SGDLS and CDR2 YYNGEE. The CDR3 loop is CASSTGGSSYNEQFF. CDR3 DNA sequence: TGTGCCAGCAGCACTGGGGGGAGTTCCTACAATGAGCAGTTCTTC.

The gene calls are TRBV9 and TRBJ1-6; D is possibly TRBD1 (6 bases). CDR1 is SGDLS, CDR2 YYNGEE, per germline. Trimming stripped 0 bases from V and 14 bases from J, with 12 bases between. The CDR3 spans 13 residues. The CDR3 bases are TGTGCCAGCAGCGTAGGGGGGCAAACGGCCCTCCACTTT. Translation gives CASSVGGQTALHF.

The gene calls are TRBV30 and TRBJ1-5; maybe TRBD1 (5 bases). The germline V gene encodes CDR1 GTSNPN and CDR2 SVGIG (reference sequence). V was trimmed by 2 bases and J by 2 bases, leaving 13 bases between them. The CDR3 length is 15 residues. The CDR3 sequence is CAWSIGANGNQPQHF. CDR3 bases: TGTGCCTGGAGTATTGGGGCGAACGGCAATCAGCCCCAGCATTTT.

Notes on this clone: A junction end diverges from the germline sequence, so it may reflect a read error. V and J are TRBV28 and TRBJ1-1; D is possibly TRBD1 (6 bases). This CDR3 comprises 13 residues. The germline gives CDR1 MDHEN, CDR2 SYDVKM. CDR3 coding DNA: TGTGCCAGCAGCCTCGACAGGAACGCTGAAGCTTTCTTT. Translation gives CASSLDRNAEAFF. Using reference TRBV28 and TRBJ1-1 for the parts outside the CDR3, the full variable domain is DVKVTQSSRYLVKRTGEKVFLECVQDMDHENMFWYRQDPGLGLRLIYFSYDVKMKEKGDIPEGYSVSREKKERFSLILESASTNQTSMYLCASSLDRNAEAFFGQGTRLTVV.

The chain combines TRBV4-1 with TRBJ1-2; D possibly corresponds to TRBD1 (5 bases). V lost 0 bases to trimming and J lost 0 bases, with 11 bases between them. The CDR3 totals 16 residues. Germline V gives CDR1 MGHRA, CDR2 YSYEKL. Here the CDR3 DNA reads TGCGCCAGCAGCCAAGATTCGACAGCTTCTAACTATGGCTACACCTTC. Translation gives CASSQDSTASNYGYTF.

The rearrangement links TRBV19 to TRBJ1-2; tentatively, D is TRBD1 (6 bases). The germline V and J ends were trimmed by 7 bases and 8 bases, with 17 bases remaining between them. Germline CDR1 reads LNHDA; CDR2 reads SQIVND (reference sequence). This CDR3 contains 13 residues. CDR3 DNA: TGTGCCAGTATCCAGCGCAGGGGACACGGCTACACCTTC. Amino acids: CASIQRRGHGYTF.

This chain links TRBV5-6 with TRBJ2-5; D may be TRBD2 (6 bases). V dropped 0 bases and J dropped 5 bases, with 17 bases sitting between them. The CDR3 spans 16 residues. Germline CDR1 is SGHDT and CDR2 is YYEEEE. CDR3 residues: CASSLGPDVAVETQYF. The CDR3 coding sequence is TGTGCCAGCAGCTTGGGGCCAGATGTAGCGGTGGAGACCCAGTACTTC.

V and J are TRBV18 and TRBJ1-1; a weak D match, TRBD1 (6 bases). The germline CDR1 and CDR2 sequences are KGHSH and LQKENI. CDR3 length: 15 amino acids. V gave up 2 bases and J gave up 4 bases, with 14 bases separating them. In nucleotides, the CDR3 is TGTGCCAGCTCACCATTACAGGGCCAGGGCACTGAAGCTTTCTTT. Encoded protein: CASSPLQGQGTEAFF.